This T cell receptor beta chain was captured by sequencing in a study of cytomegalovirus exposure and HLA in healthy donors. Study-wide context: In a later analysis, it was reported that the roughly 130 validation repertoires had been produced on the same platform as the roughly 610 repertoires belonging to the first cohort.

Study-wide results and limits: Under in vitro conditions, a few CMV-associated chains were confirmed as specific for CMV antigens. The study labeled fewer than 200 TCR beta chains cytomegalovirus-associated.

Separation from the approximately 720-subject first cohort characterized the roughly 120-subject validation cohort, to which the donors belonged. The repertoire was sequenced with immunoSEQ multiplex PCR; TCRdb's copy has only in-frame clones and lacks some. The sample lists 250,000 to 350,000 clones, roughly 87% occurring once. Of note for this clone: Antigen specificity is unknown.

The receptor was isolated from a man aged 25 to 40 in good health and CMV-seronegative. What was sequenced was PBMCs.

CDR3 in amino acids: CASSFYGNTEAFF. Written as DNA, the CDR3 is TGTGCCAGCAGCTTCTATGGGAACACTGAAGCTTTCTTT. The gene calls are TRBV5-4 and TRBJ1-1; D remains unclear. V was pared by 2 bases and J by 1 base, with 6 bases between. CDR1 SGHNT and CDR2 YYREEE come from the germline V gene (reference sequence). The CDR3 runs to 13 residues.